These 15 T cell receptor beta chains came from one sample sequenced in a study. TCRdb itself ran the 5' RACE reads through MiXCR, one entry per CDR3 protein. Here the sample spans 50,000 to 70,000 distinct CDR3 sequences, roughly 20% being singletons. Treg sorting used a CD4+CD25+CD127-/low gate. Sequences were obtained from tumor-infiltrating Tregs sorted from the breast tumor. Source of these receptors: a female donor with breast cancer.

As concerns this clonotype: Possible read error: a much larger clone is one base away. Lacking the conserved final phenylalanine or tryptophan, this CDR3 likely reflects a read error. The chain combines TRBV7-3 with TRBJ2-3; tentatively, D is TRBD1 (6 bases). The germline gives CDR1 SGHTA, CDR2 FQGTGA. Trimming took off 5 bases at V and 2 bases at J, with 14 bases between the two ends. The CDR3 spans 15 residues. The CDR3, as DNA: TGTGCCAGCAGCCTTAACCCGGGACACACAGATACGCAGTATTAT. Its translation: CASSLNPGHTDTQYY.

This clonotype was counted a few times. This chain links TRBV6-6 with TRBJ2-7; D might be TRBD1 (7 bases). CDR3 length equals 15 residues. V was trimmed by 6 bases and J by 5 bases, leaving 20 bases between them. From germline, CDR1 is MNHNY and CDR2 SVGAGI (reference sequence). In DNA, the CDR3 is TGTGCCAGCAGCCCGAGGACGGCAGGGGGGAACGAGCAGTACTTC. Protein product: CASSPRTAGGNEQYF.

This clonotype has at least ten counts. The chain has TRBV30 and TRBJ2-2; D remains ambiguous. With 0 bases removed from V and 6 bases from J, the gap between germline ends came to 8 bases. CDR3 length: 13 amino acids. Germline CDR1 and CDR2: GTSNPN and SVGIG (reference sequence). Here the CDR3 reads CAWSVAAPGELFF. In DNA, the CDR3 is TGTGCCTGGAGTGTAGCTGCCCCCGGGGAGCTGTTTTTT.

The chain has TRBV3-1 and TRBJ2-1; D possibly uses TRBD1 or TRBD2 (5 bases each). Per the germline V gene, CDR1 is LGHDT and CDR2 is YNNKEL (reference sequence). Between the trimmed V and J ends, which lost 4 bases and 5 bases, there was a span of 15 bases. This CDR3 comprises 15 residues. CDR3 sequence: CASSLGPGRDNEQFF. The CDR3 DNA reads TGTGCCAGCAGCCTTGGCCCGGGACGGGACAATGAGCAGTTCTTC.

Details on this clonotype: A much larger clone lies one base from this, so it may be a read error. This chain links TRBV6-6 with TRBJ1-5, with D perhaps matching TRBD1 (6 bases). Germline CDR1 reads MNHNY; CDR2 reads SVGAGI (reference sequence). This CDR3 comprises 14 residues. For the CDR3, the DNA is TGTGCCCGCAGGTTCGGGGGGGCAGGGCAGCCCCAGCATTTT. It translates to CARRFGGAGQPQHF.

This clonotype was seen at least ten times. This sequence joins TRBV15 and TRBJ2-3; D unresolved. V dropped 0 bases and J dropped 7 bases, with 11 bases sitting between them. Germline V gene data show CDR1 as LNHNV and CDR2 as YYDKDF (reference sequence). The CDR3 has 14 residues. Here the CDR3 reads CATSRERLANTQYF. The CDR3 DNA reads as TGTGCCACCAGCAGAGAAAGACTGGCCAATACGCAGTATTTT.

This clonotype has a handful of counts. V usage is TRBV6-5 and J usage is TRBJ1-1; no clear D gene. Germline CDR1 reads MNHEY; CDR2 reads SVGAGI. The V and J ends lost 6 bases and 4 bases respectively, with 9 bases between them. The CDR3 has 12 residues. The CDR3 here is CASRGTSTEAFF. The CDR3 DNA sequence: TGTGCCAGCAGGGGCACGAGCACTGAAGCTTTCTTT.

This clonotype appeared a few times. The V gene is TRBV7-8, the J gene TRBJ2-7; TRBD1 agrees at 8 bases. The CDR3 contains 13 residues. The germline V gene encodes CDR1 SGHVS and CDR2 FQNEAQ. Unmatched junction bases numbered 5, after V lost 6 bases and J lost 4 bases. The CDR3 spells CASRPRTGYEQYF. The CDR3, as DNA: TGTGCCAGCAGACCTAGGACAGGGTACGAGCAGTACTTC.

This clonotype turned up a few times. The rearrangement links TRBV6-1 to TRBJ2-5; D uncertain. The germline V and J ends were trimmed by 1 base and 4 bases, with 19 bases remaining between them. Germline V lookup: CDR1 MNHNS, CDR2 SASEGT. The CDR3 totals 17 residues. The CDR3 sequence: CASSEGVTAQPGETQYF. DNA for the CDR3: TGTGCCAGCAGTGAAGGAGTTACAGCCCAACCGGGAGAGACCCAGTACTTC.

This clonotype showed up many times. The V gene is TRBV7-2, the J gene TRBJ1-2; the D is unclear. The CDR3 length is 15 residues. Germline V gives CDR1 SGHTA, CDR2 FQGNSA. V lost 4 bases and J lost 6, with 18 bases in between. The CDR3 is CASSSPRRYSDGYTF. In nucleotides, the CDR3 is TGTGCCAGCAGCTCCCCGCGGAGGTATTCGGATGGCTACACCTTC.

The chain carries TRBV5-5 and TRBJ1-3, with 8 bases identical to TRBD1. The CDR3 is made up of 15 amino acids. V shed 8 bases, J shed 1 base, and the junction held 8 bases outside the gene matches. CDR1 is SGHKS and CDR2 is YYEKEE in the germline V gene (reference sequence). This chain's CDR3 is CARPTGVISGNTIYF. Here the CDR3 DNA reads TGTGCCAGACCGACAGGGGTGATATCTGGAAACACCATATATTTT.

This clonotype came up many times. V and J are TRBV9 and TRBJ1-6; D not resolved. V lost 4 bases and J 3 bases, leaving 11 bases between the germline ends. The germline V gene has CDR1 SGDLS and CDR2 YYNGEE. The CDR3 loop spans 15 amino acids. The CDR3 DNA follows: TGTGCCAGCAGCCCCCTCCGGAGCTATAATTCACCCCTCCACTTT. Protein sequence: CASSPLRSYNSPLHF.

Comment on this clonotype: Mismatch with germline at one junction end may stem from a read error. The V call is TRBV7-2, the J call TRBJ1-6, with D possibly matching TRBD1 (6 bases). Germline values: CDR1 SGHTA, CDR2 FQGNSA. The CDR3 spans 15 residues. CDR3 loop: CASSFVGGYNSPPHF. The DNA of the CDR3 is TGTGCCAGCAGCTTTGTGGGGGGCTATAATTCACCCCCCCACTTT.

With regard to this clonotype: At one end the junction does not follow the germline gene, possibly because of a read error. The chain joins TRBV7-3 to TRBJ2-2; 8 bases map to TRBD1. Germline loops: CDR1 SGHTA, CDR2 FQGTGA. CDR3 size: 16 residues. The CDR3 protein is CASSSGGSSGTGEPFF. CDR3 coding DNA: TGTGCCAGCAGCTCAGGGGGCAGTAGTGGCACCGGGGAGCCGTTTTTT.

V gene TRBV7-2 combines with J gene TRBJ2-4; 7 bases line up with TRBD2. The CDR3 is 14 residues long. V lost 4 bases, J lost 2 bases, and 2 bases stayed unmatched. The germline gives CDR1 SGHTA, CDR2 FQGNSA. The CDR3 protein is CASSSGLPKNIQYF. The CDR3 nucleotides are TGTGCCAGCAGCTCGGGACTACCCAAAAACATTCAGTACTTC.